The 30 T cell receptor beta chains in this list originate from one sample, sequenced in a study of T cells of healthy individuals. TCRdb analysed the 5' RACE reads with MiXCR anew, one entry per CDR3 protein. The sample lists 40,000 to 60,000 distinct CDR3 sequences; roughly 15% were seen once. All receptors come from a human donor in good health.

The chain carries TRBV27 and TRBJ2-5, with 10 positions matching TRBD1. V shed 6 bases, J shed 1 base, and the junction held 11 bases outside the gene matches. This CDR3 has 17 residues. Germline V gene sequence: CDR1 MNHEY, CDR2 SMNVEV (reference sequence). The CDR3 protein is CASSLTGGWVTQETQYF. In DNA form, the CDR3 reads TGTGCCAGCAGCCTGACAGGGGGCTGGGTCACCCAAGAGACCCAGTACTTC.

This clonotype appeared many times. The chain has TRBV15 and TRBJ2-2; the match to TRBD2 covers 7 bases. V trimming: 1 base; J trimming: 7 bases; junction bases outside the gene matches: 9. Germline CDR1 and CDR2: LNHNV and YYDKDF (reference sequence). This CDR3 contains 16 residues. CDR3 nucleotide sequence: TGTGCCACCAGCAGAGGGAACGGGGAGGGTCACGGGGAGCTGTTTTTT. Its protein product is CATSRGNGEGHGELFF.

This clonotype was observed at least ten times. V is TRBV6-6 and J is TRBJ1-2; D is uncertain. Trimming shortened V by 0 bases and J by 3 bases, and 5 bases separated the two germline ends. Germline V gene data show CDR1 as MNHNY and CDR2 as SVGAGI (reference sequence). The CDR3 totals 13 residues. In nucleotides, the CDR3 is TGTGCCAGCAGTTACTCGAGGGACTATGGCTACACCTTC. Encoded protein: CASSYSRDYGYTF.

This clonotype was detected only a few times. This chain uses TRBV12-3 or TRBV12-4 with TRBJ2-4; D is unresolved. Trimming took 5 bases from V and 6 from J, leaving 17 bases between them. The CDR3 totals 15 residues. This CDR3 reads CASSPRPNSGNIQYF. In DNA, the CDR3 is TGTGCCAGCAGTCCCCGCCCTAACTCGGGAAACATTCAGTACTTC.

This clonotype was observed many times. V and J are TRBV20-1 and TRBJ2-5; the D gene is possibly TRBD2 (6 bases). The V end was cut by 3 bases, the J end by 4 bases, with 18 bases between. Germline V gene lookup returns CDR1 DFQATT and CDR2 SNEGSKA (reference sequence). The CDR3 is 15 amino acids. In nucleotides, the CDR3 is TGCAGTGCTAGCCCCGGGACTTCCTGGGGAGAGACCCAGTACTTC. As protein: CSASPGTSWGETQYF.

This clonotype appeared many times. This chain joins TRBV27 and TRBJ2-7, with D perhaps TRBD1 or TRBD2 (5 bases each). Trimming took 7 bases from V and 1 from J, leaving 14 bases between them. Germline loops: CDR1 MNHEY, CDR2 SMNVEV (reference sequence). This CDR3 spans 14 amino acids. The CDR3: CASKTRDDSYEQYF. CDR3 nucleotide sequence: TGTGCCAGCAAAACACGGGACGATTCCTACGAGCAGTACTTC.

This clonotype was seen a handful of times. The chain links TRBV5-5 to TRBJ1-1; a possible D gene is TRBD1 (6 bases). Germline V lookup: CDR1 SGHKS, CDR2 YYEKEE (reference sequence). The V and J ends lost 1 base and 2 bases respectively, with 12 bases between them. The CDR3 consists of 15 residues. DNA of the CDR3: TGTGCCAGCAGCTTGAGGCAGGGACAAAACACTGAAGCTTTCTTT. It specifies CASSLRQGQNTEAFF.

This clonotype came up many times. This rearrangement joins TRBV30 to TRBJ1-1; D not resolved. Germline lookup yields CDR1 GTSNPN and CDR2 SVGIG (reference sequence). Trimming took off 2 bases at V and 7 bases at J, with 14 bases between the two ends. The CDR3 runs 13 residues. The CDR3 nucleotides are TGTGCCTGGAGTAAACTAAACGTGGGTGAAGCTTTCTTT. This gives the protein CAWSKLNVGEAFF.

This clonotype was seen only a few times. The gene calls are TRBV13 and TRBJ1-6; 8 bases agree with TRBD1. Trimming cost V 6 bases and J 7 bases; bases outside gene matches: 5. Germline CDR1 is PRHDT and CDR2 is FYEKMQ (reference sequence). This CDR3 comprises 14 residues. The CDR3 DNA follows: TGTGCCAGCAGTCGGACAGGGTCAAATTCACCCCTCCACTTT. It codes for CASSRTGSNSPLHF.

This clonotype has at least ten counts. This chain joins TRBV29-1 and TRBJ1-1; weak D call: TRBD1 (5 bases). From germline, CDR1 is SQVTM and CDR2 ANQGSEA. The CDR3 covers 13 residues. V was pared by 1 base and J by 4 bases, with 10 bases between. The DNA for the CDR3 is TGCAGCGTTGAAGGCTGGGGGAGCACTGAAGCTTTCTTT. It yields the protein CSVEGWGSTEAFF.

This clonotype was observed a handful of times. The chain carries TRBV9 and TRBJ2-7; TRBD2 might be the D (5 bases). V was shortened by 3 bases and J by 7 bases, with 17 bases between the two germline ends. CDR1 and CDR2 from the germline V gene are SGDLS and YYNGEE. The CDR3 is 14 amino acids. In nucleotides, the CDR3 is TGTGCCAGCAGCGACCTGCCGGCCCGCGGGGAGCAGTACTTC. Its translation: CASSDLPARGEQYF.

The chain links TRBV10-3 to TRBJ1-2; TRBD1 might be the D (5 bases). The CDR3 has 12 residues. Looked up from germline, CDR1 is ENHRY and CDR2 is SYGVKD. V was shortened by 6 bases and J by 3 bases, with 8 bases between the two germline ends. The CDR3 bases are TGTGCCATCAGGGAAGGGGACTATGGCTACACCTTC. Translating it yields CAIREGDYGYTF.

The rearrangement links TRBV19 to TRBJ2-1; 8 nucleotides align to TRBD1. The CDR3 contains 15 residues. The J segment lost 7 bases and the V segment lost 5 bases, leaving 10 bases of the junction unmatched. CDR1 LNHDA and CDR2 SQIVND come from the germline V gene (reference sequence). The CDR3 loop is CASSSTGGTMNEQFF. The CDR3 DNA follows: TGTGCCAGTAGTTCAACAGGGGGTACAATGAATGAGCAGTTCTTC.

This clonotype was found many times. The J gene is TRBJ2-5, the V gene TRBV29-1, with D uncertain. The CDR3 loop spans 14 amino acids. The V end was cut by 4 bases, the J end by 6 bases, with 18 bases between. CDR1 and CDR2 (germline): SQVTM, ANQGSEA. CDR3 coding DNA: TGCAGCGTTGTTCCCGGCAACCCCCTGAAGACCCAGTACTTC. Translating it yields CSVVPGNPLKTQYF.

The table lists this clonotype with many counts. The chain recombines TRBV5-5 with TRBJ1-2, with 8 positions matching TRBD1. The CDR3 runs to 15 residues. Germline V lookup: CDR1 SGHKS, CDR2 YYEKEE (reference sequence). Trimming removed 4 bases from V and 7 bases from J; junction bases left unmatched: 12. The CDR3 reads CASSGTTGVKGGYTF. DNA for the CDR3: TGTGCCAGCAGCGGGACGACAGGGGTAAAGGGTGGCTACACCTTC.

This clonotype has a count of ten or more. The chain is built from TRBV10-2 and TRBJ1-1; D unclear. Trimming took off 6 bases at V and 1 base at J, with 6 bases between the two ends. Germline V gives CDR1 WSHSY, CDR2 SAAADI. CDR3 size: 12 residues. CDR3 loop: CASSRGNTEAFF. DNA of the CDR3: TGCGCCAGCAGCCGGGGGAACACTGAAGCTTTCTTT.

J is TRBJ2-7 and V is TRBV20-1, with D possibly matching TRBD1 (6 bases). Trimming took 5 bases from V and 0 from J, leaving 14 bases between them. Germline V lookup: CDR1 DFQATT, CDR2 SNEGSKA (reference sequence). The CDR3 has 14 residues. In DNA form, the CDR3 reads TGCAGTGCTTTCGACAGAGGGGGCTCCTACGAGCAGTACTTC. It encodes CSAFDRGGSYEQYF.

This clonotype was seen ten or more times. The DNA of the CDR3 is TGTGCCACCAGCGGGGCATGGGATGATAGCTCCTACAATGAGCAGTTCTTC. Translated, it gives CATSGAWDDSSYNEQFF. The J gene is TRBJ2-1, the V gene TRBV15; possible D gene TRBD1, 5 bases. Between the trimmed V and J ends, which lost 5 bases and 0 bases, there was a span of 17 bases. Germline lookup yields CDR1 LNHNV and CDR2 YYDKDF (reference sequence). This CDR3 comprises 17 residues.

This clonotype came up many times. This chain connects TRBV5-5 to TRBJ1-3, with a possible D match to TRBD1 (5 bases). Trimming took off 4 bases at V and 4 bases at J, with 15 bases between the two ends. CDR1 and CDR2 (germline): SGHKS, YYEKEE (reference sequence). This CDR3 region has 15 residues. DNA for the CDR3: TGTGCCAGCAGCACCCTCCCGGGGGACGGAAACACCATATATTTT. Translating gives CASSTLPGDGNTIYF.

This clonotype was counted many times. The genes are TRBV6-5 and TRBJ1-3, with D unclear. This CDR3 contains 19 residues. The germline V and J ends were trimmed by 6 bases and 0 bases, with 24 bases remaining between them. Germline-derived CDR1 and CDR2 are MNHEY and SVGAGI. The CDR3 sequence: CASRPPPGTGSFSGNTIYF. The CDR3 DNA reads TGTGCCAGCAGACCCCCCCCCGGTACGGGATCATTCTCTGGAAACACCATATATTTT.

This clonotype was counted between two and nine times. The chain is built from TRBV5-1 and TRBJ2-1; no clear D gene. Germline CDR1 is SGHRS and CDR2 is YFSETQ. The CDR3 contains 14 residues. V was shortened by 0 bases and J by 8 bases, with 12 bases between the two germline ends. Here the CDR3 DNA reads TGCGCCAGCAGCTTGGCTAGTTTCACAGATGAGCAGTTCTTC. Translation: CASSLASFTDEQFF.

This chain joins TRBV7-2 and TRBJ2-7, with 8 bases that match TRBD1. The CDR3 covers 15 residues. The germline gives CDR1 SGHTA, CDR2 FQGNSA. Trimming removed 5 bases from V and 3 bases from J; junction bases left unmatched: 9. This CDR3 reads CASSTTGDSRYEQYF. CDR3 bases: TGTGCCAGCAGCACGACAGGGGATTCGCGCTACGAGCAGTACTTC.

This clonotype was counted at least ten times. The chain has TRBV12-3 or TRBV12-4 and TRBJ1-5; D might be TRBD1 (5 bases). This CDR3 comprises 12 residues. V was cut by 6 bases and J by 6 bases, with 9 bases left in between. Here the CDR3 DNA reads TGTGCCAGCAGGTCGACAGTTCAGCCCCAGCATTTT. It yields the protein CASRSTVQPQHF.

J is TRBJ1-1 and V is TRBV25-1; TRBD1 matches 7 bases. The germline CDR1 and CDR2 sequences are MGHDK and SYGVNS. CDR3 length: 12 residues. V was clipped by 4 bases and J by 4 bases; unmatched bases: 0. The CDR3 nucleotides read TGTGCCAGCAGTGGACAGGGCACTGAAGCTTTCTTT. As protein: CASSGQGTEAFF. Using reference TRBV25-1 and TRBJ1-1 for the parts outside the CDR3, the full variable domain is EADIYQTPRYLVIGTGKKITLECSQTMGHDKMYWYQQDPGMELHLIHYSYGVNSTEKGDLSSESTVSRIRTEHFPLTLESARPSHTSQYLCASSGQGTEAFFGQGTRLTVV.

This clonotype has more than one count but fewer than ten. The chain employs TRBV7-9 and TRBJ2-5; 9 nucleotides align to TRBD1. Germline loops: CDR1 SEHNR, CDR2 FQNEAQ (reference sequence). Trimming removed 5 bases from V and 5 bases from J; junction bases left unmatched: 15. CDR3 length equals 17 residues. Here the CDR3 DNA reads TGTGCCAGCAGCCAACCGGGACAGGGATTGGTAACGGAGACCCAGTACTTC. It translates to CASSQPGQGLVTETQYF.

This chain connects TRBV30 to TRBJ2-2; D is perhaps TRBD2 (6 bases). Germline-derived CDR1 and CDR2 are GTSNPN and SVGIG (reference sequence). The CDR3 has 13 residues. V was clipped by 4 bases and J by 6 bases, with 12 bases between them. The chain's CDR3 is CAWKHAGPGELFF. The CDR3 DNA reads TGTGCCTGGAAACACGCGGGGCCCGGGGAGCTGTTTTTT.

The CDR3 coding sequence is TGTGCCAGCTCGCCGCGGGGAGGGAACACAGATACGCAGTATTTT. This sequence encodes CASSPRGGNTDTQYF. J is TRBJ2-3 and V is TRBV12-3 or TRBV12-4; 7 bases align to TRBD2. V was pared by 8 bases and J by 2 bases, with 10 bases of the junction left unmatched. This CDR3 is built from 15 residues.

In its sample, this clonotype was seen many times. The chain has TRBV9 and TRBJ2-3; possibly TRBD1 for D (5 bases). This CDR3 is 15 amino acids long. V dropped 0 bases and J dropped 4 bases, with 12 bases sitting between them. Germline V CDR1 and CDR2: SGDLS, YYNGEE. CDR3 residues: CASSVEGAGADTQYF. In DNA, the CDR3 is TGTGCCAGCAGCGTAGAAGGGGCTGGCGCAGATACGCAGTATTTT.

This clonotype was observed at least ten times. V usage is TRBV3-1 and J usage is TRBJ2-7; TRBD1 is a possible D gene (5 bases). V lost 3 bases and J lost 4, with 7 bases in between. The CDR3 is 12 amino acids. Germline V gives CDR1 LGHDT, CDR2 YNNKEL (reference sequence). The CDR3: CASSQTDYEQYF. The CDR3 DNA reads as TGTGCCAGCAGCCAGACAGATTACGAGCAGTACTTC.

The chain joins TRBV6-2 or TRBV6-3 to TRBJ2-5; 9 bases agree with TRBD2. Germline CDR1 MNHEY, CDR2 SVGEGT. V lost 7 bases to trimming and J lost 4 bases; unmatched junction nucleotides: 13. This CDR3 region has 16 residues. The CDR3 here is CASIKGPGLAGETQYF. CDR3 coding DNA: TGTGCCAGCATCAAAGGGCCGGGACTAGCAGGAGAGACCCAGTACTTC.